This T cell receptor beta chain was sequenced for a study of tissue T cells after allogeneic stem cell transplantation. Germline CDR1 SNHLY, CDR2 FYNNEI. Trimming pared 2 bases from V and 3 bases from J, leaving 11 bases between. The CDR3 runs to 15 residues. Study-wide results and limits: The study did not identify alloreactive or antigen-specific tissue TCRs, and some clones might be persisting host cells. Few T cell clones were shared across patients, but motif clusters showed tissue-specific shared signatures. Only a limited share of tissue TCRs appeared in blood or spleen.

Here immunoSEQ multiplex PCR was the method, and the copy in TCRdb shows in-frame clones only, minus some. The data hold 35,000 to 50,000 clones, with over 85% observed a single time. In its sample, this clone was seen a few times. Its cognate antigen is unknown. The TCR was taken from a woman aged 40-75 years who later had graft-versus-host disease after an allogeneic stem cell transplant. The input for sequencing was blood, taken before transplantation. The rearrangement uses TRBV2 and TRBJ2-1; the D is unclear. This CDR3 is CASSESHSFYNEQFF. The CDR3 bases are TGTGCCAGCAGTGAAAGCCACTCGTTCTACAATGAGCAGTTCTTC. The full variable domain, completed using reference TRBV2 and TRBJ2-1, is EPEVTQTPSHQVTQMGQEVILRCVPISNHLYFYWYRQILGQKVEFLVSFYNNEISEKSEIFDDQFSVERPDGSNFTLKIRSTKLEDSAMYFCASSESHSFYNEQFFGPGTRLTVL.